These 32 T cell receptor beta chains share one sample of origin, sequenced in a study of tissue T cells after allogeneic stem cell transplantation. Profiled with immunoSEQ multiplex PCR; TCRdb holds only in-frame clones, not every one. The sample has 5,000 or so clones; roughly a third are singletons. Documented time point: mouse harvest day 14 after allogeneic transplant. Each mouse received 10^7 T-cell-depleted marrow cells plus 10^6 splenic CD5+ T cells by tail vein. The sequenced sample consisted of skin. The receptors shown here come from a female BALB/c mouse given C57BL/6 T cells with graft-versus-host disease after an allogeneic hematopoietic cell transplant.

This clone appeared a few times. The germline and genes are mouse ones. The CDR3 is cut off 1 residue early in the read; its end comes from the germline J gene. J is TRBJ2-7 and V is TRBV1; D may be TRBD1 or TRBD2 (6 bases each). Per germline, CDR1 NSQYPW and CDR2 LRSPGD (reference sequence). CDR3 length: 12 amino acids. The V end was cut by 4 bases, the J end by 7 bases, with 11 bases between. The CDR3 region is CTCSEGGEEQYF. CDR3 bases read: TGCACCTGCAGTGAGGGGGGAGAGGAACAGTAC.

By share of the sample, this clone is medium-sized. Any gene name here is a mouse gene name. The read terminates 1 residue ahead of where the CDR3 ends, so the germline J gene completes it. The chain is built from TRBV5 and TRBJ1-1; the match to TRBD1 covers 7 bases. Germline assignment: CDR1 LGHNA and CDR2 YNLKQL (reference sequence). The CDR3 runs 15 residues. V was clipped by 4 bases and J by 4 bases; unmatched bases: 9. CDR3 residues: CASSPLQGSGTEVFF. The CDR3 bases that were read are TGTGCCAGCAGCCCACTACAGGGGTCGGGCACAGAAGTCTTC.

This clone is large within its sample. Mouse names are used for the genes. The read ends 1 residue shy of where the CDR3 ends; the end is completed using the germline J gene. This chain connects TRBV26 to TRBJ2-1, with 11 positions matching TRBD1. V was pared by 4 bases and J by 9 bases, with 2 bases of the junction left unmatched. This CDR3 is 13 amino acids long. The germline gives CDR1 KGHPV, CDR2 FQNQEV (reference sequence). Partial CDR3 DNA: TGTGCCAGCAGTCGGACAGGGGGCGGTGAGCAGTTC. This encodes CASSRTGGGEQF. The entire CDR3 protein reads CASSRTGGGEQFF.

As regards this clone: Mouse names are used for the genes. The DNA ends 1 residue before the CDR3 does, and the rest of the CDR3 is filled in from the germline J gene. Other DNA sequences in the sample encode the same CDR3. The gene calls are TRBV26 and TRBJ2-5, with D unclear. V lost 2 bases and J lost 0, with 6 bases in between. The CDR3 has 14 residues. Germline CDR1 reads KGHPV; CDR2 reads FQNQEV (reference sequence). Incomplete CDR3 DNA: TGTGCCAGCAGTCTGGGGCTTAACCAAGACACCCAGTAC. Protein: CASSLGLNQDTQY. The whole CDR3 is CASSLGLNQDTQYF.

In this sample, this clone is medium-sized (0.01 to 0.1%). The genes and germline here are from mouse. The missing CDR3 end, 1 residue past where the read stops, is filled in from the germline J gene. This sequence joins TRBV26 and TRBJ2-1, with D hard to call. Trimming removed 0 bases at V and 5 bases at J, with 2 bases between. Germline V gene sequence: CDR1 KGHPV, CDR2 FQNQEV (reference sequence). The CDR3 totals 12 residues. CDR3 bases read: TGTGCCAGCAGTCTGTCCCATGCTGAGCAGTTC. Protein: CASSLSHAEQF. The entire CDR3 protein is CASSLSHAEQFF.

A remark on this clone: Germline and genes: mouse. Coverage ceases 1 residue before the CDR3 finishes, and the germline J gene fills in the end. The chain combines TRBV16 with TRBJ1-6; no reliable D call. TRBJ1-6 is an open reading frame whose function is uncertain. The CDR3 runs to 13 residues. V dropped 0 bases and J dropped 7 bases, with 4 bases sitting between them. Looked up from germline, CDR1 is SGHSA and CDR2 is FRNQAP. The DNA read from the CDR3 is TGTGCAAGCAGCTTAGATTGGAATTCGCCCCTCTAC. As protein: CASSLDWNSPLY. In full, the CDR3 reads CASSLDWNSPLYF.

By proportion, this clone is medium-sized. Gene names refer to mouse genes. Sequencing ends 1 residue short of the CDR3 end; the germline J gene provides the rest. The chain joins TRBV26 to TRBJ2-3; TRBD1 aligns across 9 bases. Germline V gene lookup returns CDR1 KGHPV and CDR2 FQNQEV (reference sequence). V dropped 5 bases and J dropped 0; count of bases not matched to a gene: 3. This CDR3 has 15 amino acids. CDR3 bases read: TGTGCCAGCAGTTCCGGGACAGGGAGTGCAGAAACGCTGTAT. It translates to CASSSGTGSAETLY. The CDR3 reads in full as CASSSGTGSAETLYF.

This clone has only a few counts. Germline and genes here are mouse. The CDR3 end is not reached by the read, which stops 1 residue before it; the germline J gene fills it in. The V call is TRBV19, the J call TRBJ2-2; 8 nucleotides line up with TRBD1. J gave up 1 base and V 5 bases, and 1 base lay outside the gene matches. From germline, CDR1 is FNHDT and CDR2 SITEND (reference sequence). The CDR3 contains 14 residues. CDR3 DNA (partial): TGTGCCAGCAGAGGACAGGGAAACACCGGGCAGCTCTAC. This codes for CASRGQGNTGQLY. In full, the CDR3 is CASRGQGNTGQLYF.

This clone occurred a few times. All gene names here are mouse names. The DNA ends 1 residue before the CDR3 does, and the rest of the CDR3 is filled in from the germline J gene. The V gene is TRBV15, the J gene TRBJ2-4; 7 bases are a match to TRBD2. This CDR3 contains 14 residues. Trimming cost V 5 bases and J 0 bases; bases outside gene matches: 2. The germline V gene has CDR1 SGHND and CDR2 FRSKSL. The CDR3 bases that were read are TGTGCCAGCAGTACTGGGGTCAGTCAAAACACCTTGTAC. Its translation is CASSTGVSQNTLY. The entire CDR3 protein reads CASSTGVSQNTLYF.

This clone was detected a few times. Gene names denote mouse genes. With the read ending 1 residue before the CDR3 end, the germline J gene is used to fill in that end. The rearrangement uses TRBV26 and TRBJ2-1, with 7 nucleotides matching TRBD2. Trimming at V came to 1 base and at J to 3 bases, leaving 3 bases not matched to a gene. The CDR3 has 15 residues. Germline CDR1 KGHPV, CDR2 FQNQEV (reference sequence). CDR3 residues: CASSLLMGGYAEQFF. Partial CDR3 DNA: TGTGCCAGCAGTCTGTTGATGGGGGGCTATGCTGAGCAGTTC.

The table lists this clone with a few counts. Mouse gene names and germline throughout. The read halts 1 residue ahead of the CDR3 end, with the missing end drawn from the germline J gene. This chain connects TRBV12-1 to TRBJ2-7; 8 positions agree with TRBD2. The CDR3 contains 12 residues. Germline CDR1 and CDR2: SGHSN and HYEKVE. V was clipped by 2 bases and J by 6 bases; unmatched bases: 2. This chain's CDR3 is CASSRTGIEQYF. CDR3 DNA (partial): TGTGCCAGCTCTCGGACTGGGATTGAACAGTAC.

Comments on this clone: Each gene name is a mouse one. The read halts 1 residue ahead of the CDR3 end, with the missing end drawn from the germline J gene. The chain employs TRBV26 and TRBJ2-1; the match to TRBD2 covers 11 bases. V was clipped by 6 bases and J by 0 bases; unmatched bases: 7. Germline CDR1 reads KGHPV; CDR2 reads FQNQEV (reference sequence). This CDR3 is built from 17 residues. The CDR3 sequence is CASSLGLGGYNYAEQFF. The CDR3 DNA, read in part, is TGTGCCAGCAGCCTCGGACTGGGGGGCTATAACTATGCTGAGCAGTTC.

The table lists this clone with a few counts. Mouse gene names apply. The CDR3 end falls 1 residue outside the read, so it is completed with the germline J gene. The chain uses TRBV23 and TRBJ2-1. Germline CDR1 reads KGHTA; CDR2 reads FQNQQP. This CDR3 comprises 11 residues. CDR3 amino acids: CSSSQRGDQFF. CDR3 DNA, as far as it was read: TGCTCCAGCAGTCAAAGGGGGGACCAGTTC.

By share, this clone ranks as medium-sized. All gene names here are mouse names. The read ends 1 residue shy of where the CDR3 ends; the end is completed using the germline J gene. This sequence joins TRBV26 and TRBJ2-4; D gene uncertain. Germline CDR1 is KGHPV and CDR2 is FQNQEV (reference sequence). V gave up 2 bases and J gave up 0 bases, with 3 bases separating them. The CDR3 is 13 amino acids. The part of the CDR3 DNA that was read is TGTGCCAGCAGTCTGCAGAGTCAAAACACCTTGTAC. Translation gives CASSLQSQNTLY. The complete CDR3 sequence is CASSLQSQNTLYF.

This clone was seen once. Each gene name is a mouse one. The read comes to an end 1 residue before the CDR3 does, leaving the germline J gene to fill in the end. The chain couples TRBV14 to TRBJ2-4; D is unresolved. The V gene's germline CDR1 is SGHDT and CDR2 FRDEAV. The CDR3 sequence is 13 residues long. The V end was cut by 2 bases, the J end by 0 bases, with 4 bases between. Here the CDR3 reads CASSLGSQNTLYF. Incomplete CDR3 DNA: TGTGCCAGCAGTTTAGGTAGTCAAAACACCTTGTAC.

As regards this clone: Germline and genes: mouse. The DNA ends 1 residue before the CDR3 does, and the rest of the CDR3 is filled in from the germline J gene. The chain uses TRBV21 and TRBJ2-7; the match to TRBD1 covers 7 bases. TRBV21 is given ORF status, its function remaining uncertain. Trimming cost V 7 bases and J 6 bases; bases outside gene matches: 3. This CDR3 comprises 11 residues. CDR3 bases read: TGTGCTAGCAAAACAGGGGTTGAACAGTAC. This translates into CASKTGVEQY. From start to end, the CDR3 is CASKTGVEQYF.

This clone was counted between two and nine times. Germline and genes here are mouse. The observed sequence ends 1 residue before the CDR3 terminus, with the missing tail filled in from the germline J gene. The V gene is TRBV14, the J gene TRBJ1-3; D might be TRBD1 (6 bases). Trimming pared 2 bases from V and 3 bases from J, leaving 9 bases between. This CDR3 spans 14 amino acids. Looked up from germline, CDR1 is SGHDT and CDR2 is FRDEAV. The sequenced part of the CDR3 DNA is TGTGCCAGCAGTTTGGAGGGGGATGGAAATACGCTCTAT. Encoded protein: CASSLEGDGNTLY. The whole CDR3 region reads CASSLEGDGNTLYF. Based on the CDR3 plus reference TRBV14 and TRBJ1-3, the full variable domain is EAGVTQSPRYAVLQEGQAVSFWCDPISGHDTLYWYQQPRDQGPQLLVYFRDEAVIDNSQLPSDRFSAVRPKGTNSTLKIQSAKQGDTATYLCASSLEGDGNTLYFGEGSRLIVV.

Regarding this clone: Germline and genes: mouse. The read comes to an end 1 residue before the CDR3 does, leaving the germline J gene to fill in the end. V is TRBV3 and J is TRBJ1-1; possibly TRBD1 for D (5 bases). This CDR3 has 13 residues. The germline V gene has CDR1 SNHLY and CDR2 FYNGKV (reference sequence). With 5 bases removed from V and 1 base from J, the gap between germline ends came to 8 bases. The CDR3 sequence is CASSRDGNTEVFF. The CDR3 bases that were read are TGTGCCAGCAGCCGGGACGGGAACACAGAAGTCTTC.

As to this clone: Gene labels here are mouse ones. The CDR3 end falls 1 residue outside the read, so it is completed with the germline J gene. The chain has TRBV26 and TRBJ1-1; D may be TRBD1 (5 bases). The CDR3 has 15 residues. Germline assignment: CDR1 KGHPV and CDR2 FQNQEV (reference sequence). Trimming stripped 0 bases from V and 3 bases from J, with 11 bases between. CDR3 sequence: CASSLSQGGDTEVFF. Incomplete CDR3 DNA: TGTGCCAGCAGTCTGTCCCAGGGAGGGGACACAGAAGTCTTC.

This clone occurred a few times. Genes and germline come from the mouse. The CDR3 sequence: CASSLHQDTQYF. The sequenced part of the CDR3 DNA is TGTGCCAGCAGTCTGCACCAAGACACCCAGTAC. This chain connects TRBV26 to TRBJ2-5; no clear D. The read finishes 1 residue shy of the CDR3 end, and the germline J gene is used to complete it. Germline-derived CDR1 and CDR2 are KGHPV and FQNQEV (reference sequence). This CDR3 region has 12 residues. Trimming took 2 bases from V and 1 from J, leaving 1 base between them.

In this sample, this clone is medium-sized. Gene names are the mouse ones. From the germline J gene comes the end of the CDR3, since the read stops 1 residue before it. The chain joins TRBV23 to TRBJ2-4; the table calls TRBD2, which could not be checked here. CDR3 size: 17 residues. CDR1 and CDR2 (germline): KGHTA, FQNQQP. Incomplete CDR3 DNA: TGCTCCAGCAGTCAATCAAGAGACTGGGGCGTTCAAAACACCTTGTAC. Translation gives CSSSQSRDWGVQNTLY. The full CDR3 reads CSSSQSRDWGVQNTLYF. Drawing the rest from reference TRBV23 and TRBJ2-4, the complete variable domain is DAAVTQKPRYLIKMKGQEAEMKCIPEKGHTAVFWYQQKQSKELKFLIYFQNQQPLDQIDMVKERFSAVCPSSSLCSLGIRTCEAEDSALYLCSSSQSRDWGVQNTLYFGAGTRLSVL.

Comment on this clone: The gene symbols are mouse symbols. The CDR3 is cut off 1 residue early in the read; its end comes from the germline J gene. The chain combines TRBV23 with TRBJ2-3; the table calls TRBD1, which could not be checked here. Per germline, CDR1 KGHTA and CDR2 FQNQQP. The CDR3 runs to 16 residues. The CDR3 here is CSSSQSAGGGAETLYF. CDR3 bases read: TGCTCCAGCAGTCAATCTGCAGGGGGAGGGGCAGAAACGCTGTAT.

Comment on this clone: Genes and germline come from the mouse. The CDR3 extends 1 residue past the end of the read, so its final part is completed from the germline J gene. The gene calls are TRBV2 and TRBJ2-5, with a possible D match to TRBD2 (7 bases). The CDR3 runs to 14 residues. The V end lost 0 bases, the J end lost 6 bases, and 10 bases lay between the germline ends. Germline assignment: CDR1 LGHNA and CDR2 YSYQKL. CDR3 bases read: TGTGCCAGCAGCCAAGATGGGGGGCAGGACACCCAGTAC. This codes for CASSQDGGQDTQY. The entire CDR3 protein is CASSQDGGQDTQYF.

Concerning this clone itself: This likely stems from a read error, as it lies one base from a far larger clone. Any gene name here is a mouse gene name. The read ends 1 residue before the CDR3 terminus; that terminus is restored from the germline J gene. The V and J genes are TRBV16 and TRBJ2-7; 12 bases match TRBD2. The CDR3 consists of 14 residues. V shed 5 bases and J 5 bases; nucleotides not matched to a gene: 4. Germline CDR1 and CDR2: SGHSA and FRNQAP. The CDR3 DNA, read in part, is TGTGCAAGCAGCCCTCGACTGGGGGGGCATGAACAGTAC. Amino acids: CASSPRLGGHEQY. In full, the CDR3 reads CASSPRLGGHEQYF. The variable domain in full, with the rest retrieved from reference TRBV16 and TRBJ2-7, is NAGVIQTPRHKVTGKGQEATLWCEPISGHSAVFWYRQTIVQGLEFLTYFRNQAPIDDSGMPKERFSAQMPNQSHSTLKIQSTQPQDSAVYLCASSPRLGGHEQYFGPGTRLTVL.

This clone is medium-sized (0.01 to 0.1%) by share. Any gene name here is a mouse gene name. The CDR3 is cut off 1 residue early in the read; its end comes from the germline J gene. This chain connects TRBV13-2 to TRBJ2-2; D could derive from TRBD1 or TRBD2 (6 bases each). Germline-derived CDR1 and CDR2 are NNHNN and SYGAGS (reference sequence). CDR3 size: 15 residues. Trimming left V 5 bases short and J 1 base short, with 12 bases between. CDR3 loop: CASGGRGENTGQLYF. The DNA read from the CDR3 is TGTGCCAGCGGGGGGAGGGGGGAAAACACCGGGCAGCTCTAC.

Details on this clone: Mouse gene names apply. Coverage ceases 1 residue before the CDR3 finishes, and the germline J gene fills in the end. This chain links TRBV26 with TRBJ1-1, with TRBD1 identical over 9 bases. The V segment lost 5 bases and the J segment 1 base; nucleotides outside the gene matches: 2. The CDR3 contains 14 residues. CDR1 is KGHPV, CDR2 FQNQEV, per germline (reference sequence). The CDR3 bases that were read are TGTGCCAGCAGTATGGGACAGGGAAACACAGAAGTCTTC. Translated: CASSMGQGNTEVF. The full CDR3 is CASSMGQGNTEVFF.

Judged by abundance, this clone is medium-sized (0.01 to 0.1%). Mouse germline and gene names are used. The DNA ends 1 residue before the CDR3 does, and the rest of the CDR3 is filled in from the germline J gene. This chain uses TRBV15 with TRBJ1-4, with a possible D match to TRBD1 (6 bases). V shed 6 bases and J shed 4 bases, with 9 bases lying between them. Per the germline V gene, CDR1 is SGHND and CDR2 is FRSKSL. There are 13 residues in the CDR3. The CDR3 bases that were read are TGTGCCAGCAGGAGGGGGGGCAACGAAAGATTATTT. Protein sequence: CASRRGGNERLF. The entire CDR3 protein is CASRRGGNERLFF.

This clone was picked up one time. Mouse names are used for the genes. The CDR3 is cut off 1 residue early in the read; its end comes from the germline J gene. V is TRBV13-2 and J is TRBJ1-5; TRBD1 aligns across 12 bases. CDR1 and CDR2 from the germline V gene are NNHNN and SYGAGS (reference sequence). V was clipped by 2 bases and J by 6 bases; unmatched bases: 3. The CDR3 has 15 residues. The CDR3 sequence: CASGEPGQGAQAPLF. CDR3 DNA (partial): TGTGCCAGCGGTGAGCCGGGACAGGGGGCCCAGGCTCCGCTT.

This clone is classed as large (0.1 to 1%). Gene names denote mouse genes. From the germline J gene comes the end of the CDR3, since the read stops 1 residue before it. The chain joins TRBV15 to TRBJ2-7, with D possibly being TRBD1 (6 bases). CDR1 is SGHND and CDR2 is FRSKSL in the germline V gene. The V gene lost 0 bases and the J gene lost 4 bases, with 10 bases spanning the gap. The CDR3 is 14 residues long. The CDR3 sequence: CASSLAGQLYEQYF. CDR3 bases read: TGTGCCAGCAGTTTAGCCGGACAGTTATATGAACAGTAC.

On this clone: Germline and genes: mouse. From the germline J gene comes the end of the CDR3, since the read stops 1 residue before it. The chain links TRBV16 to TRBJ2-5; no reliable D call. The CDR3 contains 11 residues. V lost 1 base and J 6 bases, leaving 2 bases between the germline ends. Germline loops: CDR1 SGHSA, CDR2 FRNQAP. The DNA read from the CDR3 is TGTGCAAGCAGCTTAGGGGACACCCAGTAC. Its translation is CASSLGDTQY. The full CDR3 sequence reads CASSLGDTQYF.

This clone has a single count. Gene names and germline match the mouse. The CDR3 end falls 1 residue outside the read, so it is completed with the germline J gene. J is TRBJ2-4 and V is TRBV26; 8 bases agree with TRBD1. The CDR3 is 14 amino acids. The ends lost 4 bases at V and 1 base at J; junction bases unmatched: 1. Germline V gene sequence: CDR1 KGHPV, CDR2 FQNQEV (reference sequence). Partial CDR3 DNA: TGTGCCAGCAGTCGGACAGGGCGTCAAAACACCTTGTAC. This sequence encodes CASSRTGRQNTLY. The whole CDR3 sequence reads CASSRTGRQNTLYF.

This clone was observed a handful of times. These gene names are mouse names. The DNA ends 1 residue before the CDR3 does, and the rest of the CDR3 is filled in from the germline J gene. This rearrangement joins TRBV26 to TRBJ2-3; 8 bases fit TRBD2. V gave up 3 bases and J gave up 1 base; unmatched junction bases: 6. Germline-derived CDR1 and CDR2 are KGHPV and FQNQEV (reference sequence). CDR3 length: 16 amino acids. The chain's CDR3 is CASSLTLGGGAETLYF. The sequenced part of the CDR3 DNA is TGTGCCAGCAGTCTTACCCTGGGGGGAGGTGCAGAAACGCTGTAT.